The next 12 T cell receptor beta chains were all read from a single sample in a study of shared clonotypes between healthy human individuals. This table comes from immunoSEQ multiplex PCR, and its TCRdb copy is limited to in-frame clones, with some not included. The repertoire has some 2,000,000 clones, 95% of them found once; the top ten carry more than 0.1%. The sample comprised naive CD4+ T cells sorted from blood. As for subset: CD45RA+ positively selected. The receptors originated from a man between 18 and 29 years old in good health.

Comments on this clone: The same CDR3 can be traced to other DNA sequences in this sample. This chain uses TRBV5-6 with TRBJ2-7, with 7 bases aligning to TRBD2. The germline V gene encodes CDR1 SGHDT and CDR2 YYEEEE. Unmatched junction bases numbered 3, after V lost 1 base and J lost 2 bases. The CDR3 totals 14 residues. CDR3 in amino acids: CASSLRAGTYEQYF. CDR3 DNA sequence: TGTGCCAGCAGCTTGAGAGCGGGAACCTACGAGCAGTACTTC.

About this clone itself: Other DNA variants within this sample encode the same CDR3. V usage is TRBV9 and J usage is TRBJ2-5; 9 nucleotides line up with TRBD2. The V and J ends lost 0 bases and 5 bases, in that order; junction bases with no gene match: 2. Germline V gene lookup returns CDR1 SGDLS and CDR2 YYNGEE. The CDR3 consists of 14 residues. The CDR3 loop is CASSVGTSGETQYF. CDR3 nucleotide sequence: TGTGCCAGCAGCGTAGGTACTAGCGGGGAGACCCAGTACTTC.

CDR3 protein: CASSYQPGPLEANVLTF. As DNA, the CDR3 is TGTGCCAGCAGCTATCAACCCGGGCCCCTTGAGGCCAACGTCCTGACTTTC. The chain links TRBV7-2 to TRBJ2-6; D is unresolved. This CDR3 comprises 17 residues. Germline loops: CDR1 SGHTA, CDR2 FQGNSA. Trimming shortened V by 4 bases and J by 6 bases, and 19 bases separated the two germline ends.

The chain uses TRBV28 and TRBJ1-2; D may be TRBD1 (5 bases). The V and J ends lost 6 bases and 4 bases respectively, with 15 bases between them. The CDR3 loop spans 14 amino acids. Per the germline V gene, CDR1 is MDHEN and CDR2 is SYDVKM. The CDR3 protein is CASRGEVRSYGYTF. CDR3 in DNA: TGTGCCAGCAGGGGGGAGGTCAGGAGCTATGGCTACACCTTC.

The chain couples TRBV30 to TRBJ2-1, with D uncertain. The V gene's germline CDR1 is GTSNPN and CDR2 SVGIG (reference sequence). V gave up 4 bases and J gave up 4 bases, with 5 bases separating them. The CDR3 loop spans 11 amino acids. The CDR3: CAWTTYNEQFF. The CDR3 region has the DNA TGTGCCTGGACAACTTACAATGAGCAGTTCTTC.

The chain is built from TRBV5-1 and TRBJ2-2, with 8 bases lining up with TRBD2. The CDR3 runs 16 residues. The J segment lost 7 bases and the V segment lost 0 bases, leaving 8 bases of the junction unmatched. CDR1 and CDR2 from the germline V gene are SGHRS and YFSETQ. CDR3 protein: CASSLAMLAGIGELFF. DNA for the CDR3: TGCGCCAGCAGCTTGGCCATGTTAGCGGGGATCGGGGAGCTGTTTTTT.

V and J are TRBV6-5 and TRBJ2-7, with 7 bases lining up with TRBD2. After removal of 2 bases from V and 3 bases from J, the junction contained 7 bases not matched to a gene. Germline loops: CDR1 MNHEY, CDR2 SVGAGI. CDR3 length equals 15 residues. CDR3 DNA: TGTGCCAGCAGTTACCAAGCGGGATACAACTACGAGCAGTACTTC. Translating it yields CASSYQAGYNYEQYF.

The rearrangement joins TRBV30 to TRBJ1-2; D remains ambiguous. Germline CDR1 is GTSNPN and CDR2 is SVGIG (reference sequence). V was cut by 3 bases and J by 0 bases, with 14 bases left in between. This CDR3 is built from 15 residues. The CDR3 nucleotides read TGTGCCTGGAGCCAGTCCCGGGTAACTAACTATGGCTACACCTTC. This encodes CAWSQSRVTNYGYTF.

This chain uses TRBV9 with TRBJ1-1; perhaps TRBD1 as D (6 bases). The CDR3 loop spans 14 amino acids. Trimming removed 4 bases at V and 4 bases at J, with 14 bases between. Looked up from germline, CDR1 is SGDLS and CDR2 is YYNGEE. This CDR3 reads CASSTQGASTEAFF. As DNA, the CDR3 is TGTGCCAGCAGCACACAGGGCGCGTCCACTGAAGCTTTCTTT.

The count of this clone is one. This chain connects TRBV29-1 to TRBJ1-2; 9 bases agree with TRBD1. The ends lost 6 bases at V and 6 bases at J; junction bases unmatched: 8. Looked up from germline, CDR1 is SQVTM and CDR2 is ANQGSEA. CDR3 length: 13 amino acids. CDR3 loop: CSVETGTGNGYTF. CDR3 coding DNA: TGCAGCGTCGAAACCGGGACAGGGAATGGCTACACCTTC.

The CDR3 loop is CAISGFGGDPNSPLHF. The CDR3 DNA follows: TGTGCCATCAGTGGTTTTGGGGGTGACCCCAATTCACCCCTCCACTTT. The chain has TRBV10-3 and TRBJ1-6; TRBD1 might be the D (5 bases). CDR1 and CDR2 from the germline V gene are ENHRY and SYGVKD. Trimming shortened V by 4 bases and J by 7 bases, and 17 bases separated the two germline ends. The CDR3 runs to 16 residues.

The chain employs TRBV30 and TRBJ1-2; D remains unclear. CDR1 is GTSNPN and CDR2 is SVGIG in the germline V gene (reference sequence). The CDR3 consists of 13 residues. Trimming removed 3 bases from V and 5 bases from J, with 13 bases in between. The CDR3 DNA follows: TGTGCCTGGAGAGGAAGCCCTCGGTATGGCTACACCTTC. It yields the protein CAWRGSPRYGYTF.